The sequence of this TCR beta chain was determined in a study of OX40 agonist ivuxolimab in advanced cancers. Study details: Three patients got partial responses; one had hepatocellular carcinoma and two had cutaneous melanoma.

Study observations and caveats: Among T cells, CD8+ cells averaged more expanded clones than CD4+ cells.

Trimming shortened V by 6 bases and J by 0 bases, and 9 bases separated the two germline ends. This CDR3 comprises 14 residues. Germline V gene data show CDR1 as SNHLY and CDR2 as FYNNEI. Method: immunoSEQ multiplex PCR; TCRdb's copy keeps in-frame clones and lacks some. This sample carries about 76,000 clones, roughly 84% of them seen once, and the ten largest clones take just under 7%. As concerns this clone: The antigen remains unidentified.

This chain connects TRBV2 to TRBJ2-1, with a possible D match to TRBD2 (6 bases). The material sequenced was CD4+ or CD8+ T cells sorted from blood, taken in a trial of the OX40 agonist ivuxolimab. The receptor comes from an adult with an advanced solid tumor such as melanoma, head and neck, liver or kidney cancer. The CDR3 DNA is TGTGCCAGCAGAGTCGGGGGCTCCTACAATGAGCAGTTCTTC. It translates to CASRVGGSYNEQFF.